The 32 T cell receptor beta chains presented below share a single source sample, sequenced in a study of T cell responses to AZD1222 COVID-19 vaccine listed by TCRdb under 2021. The sample's time point, from its label and the paper: baseline before first vaccination. Receptor libraries were prepared by the immunoSEQ multiplex PCR assay. Entries here come from immuneACCESS through TCRdb and include only in-frame sequences with V and J called. Some clones fail to appear in such tables; in the studies checked, an unresolved V gene covers under half of the shortfall, and the cause of the remainder is unknown. Across this sample there are 160,000 or so clones, with around 90% seen only once. Of the sample, under 5% is held by the ten largest clones. The material was peripheral blood, obtained on day 0 of AZD1222 vaccination. These receptors all stem from an adult in good health.

V is TRBV7-3 and J is TRBJ2-2, with D uncertain. This CDR3 is built from 14 residues. Trimming took off 0 bases at V and 5 bases at J, with 7 bases between the two ends. Germline assignment: CDR1 SGHTA and CDR2 FQGTGA. CDR3 residues: CASSLTTRTGELFF. The DNA for the CDR3 is TGTGCCAGCAGCTTAACTACCCGGACCGGGGAGCTGTTTTTT.

The chain links TRBV4-3 to TRBJ1-6, with D perhaps matching TRBD1 (6 bases). The CDR3 is made up of 13 amino acids. Trimming removed 3 bases at V and 9 bases at J, with 9 bases between. Germline CDR1 is LGHNA and CDR2 is YSLEER. CDR3 residues: CASSQVQGSPLHF. CDR3 sequence (DNA): TGCGCCAGCAGCCAGGTACAGGGTTCACCCCTCCACTTT.

The V call is TRBV7-3, the J call TRBJ2-1, with unresolved D. This CDR3 comprises 15 residues. Between the trimmed V and J ends, which lost 2 bases and 2 bases, there was a span of 10 bases. Germline assignment: CDR1 SGHTA and CDR2 FQGTGA. CDR3 amino acids: CASSLSNTPYNEQFF. The CDR3 bases are TGTGCCAGCAGCTTATCGAACACACCCTACAATGAGCAGTTCTTC.

The chain has TRBV27 and TRBJ1-2, with D maybe TRBD1 (6 bases). The V gene lost 3 bases and the J gene lost 8 bases, with 10 bases spanning the gap. CDR1 is MNHEY and CDR2 is SMNVEV in the germline V gene (reference sequence). This CDR3 has 12 residues. The CDR3 protein is CASSFQGGGYTF. CDR3 sequence (DNA): TGTGCCAGCAGTTTCCAAGGGGGGGGCTACACCTTC.

V is TRBV2 and J is TRBJ2-1; D unresolved. The CDR3 runs to 13 residues. Per the germline V gene, CDR1 is SNHLY and CDR2 is FYNNEI. V lost 3 bases and J lost 2, with 5 bases in between. As DNA, the CDR3 is TGTGCCAGCAGTGATGCACCCTACAATGAGCAGTTCTTC. It is translated as CASSDAPYNEQFF.

This chain uses TRBV21-1 with TRBJ2-7; TRBD2, the table's D call, was not compared with the DNA. TRBV21-1 is tagged as a pseudogene. The CDR3 has 16 amino acids. In DNA, the CDR3 is TGTGCCAGCAGCAAAAGGGACTGGGAAGCGGCGTACGAGCAGTACTTC. Its protein product is CASSKRDWEAAYEQYF.

J is TRBJ1-5 and V is TRBV6-5; D remains unclear. The CDR3 sequence is 12 residues long. CDR1 is MNHEY and CDR2 is SVGAGI in the germline V gene. V was shortened by 4 bases and J by 11 bases, with 12 bases between the two germline ends. This CDR3 is CASSSQRVAQHF. As DNA, the CDR3 is TGTGCCAGCAGTTCCCAGAGGGTAGCCCAGCATTTT.

V and J are TRBV9 and TRBJ2-1; D unresolved. Trimming shortened V by 8 bases and J by 0 bases, and 9 bases separated the two germline ends. The CDR3 has 13 amino acids. Germline-derived CDR1 and CDR2 are SGDLS and YYNGEE. The CDR3 sequence: CARGSLSYNEQFF. CDR3 sequence (DNA): TGTGCCAGAGGATCACTCTCCTACAATGAGCAGTTCTTC.

The chain combines TRBV9 with TRBJ1-2; TRBD1 aligns across 10 bases. Per the germline V gene, CDR1 is SGDLS and CDR2 is YYNGEE. The CDR3 runs 14 residues. Trimming removed 4 bases from V and 6 bases from J; junction bases left unmatched: 6. CDR3 nucleotides: TGTGCCAGCAGCTCCCCGGGACAGGGGAATGGCTACACCTTC. Protein sequence: CASSSPGQGNGYTF.

The chain uses TRBV3-1 (or the pseudogene TRBV3-2) and TRBJ2-7, with D tentatively TRBD2 (6 bases). V lost 2 bases to trimming and J lost 0 bases, with 8 bases between them. This CDR3 region has 14 residues. The V gene's germline CDR1 is LGHDT and CDR2 YNNKEL (reference sequence). The CDR3 reads CASSQRGASYEQYF. CDR3 sequence (DNA): TGTGCCAGCAGCCAACGCGGGGCCTCCTACGAGCAGTACTTC.

V usage is TRBV28 and J usage is TRBJ1-5; no firm D call. The V gene lost 3 bases and the J gene lost 3 bases, with 3 bases spanning the gap. The germline gives CDR1 MDHEN, CDR2 SYDVKM. This CDR3 has 12 amino acids. This chain's CDR3 is CASSLPNQPQHF. The CDR3 coding sequence is TGTGCCAGCAGTTTGCCCAATCAGCCCCAGCATTTT.

V gene TRBV4-2 combines with J gene TRBJ2-1; 15 nucleotides agree with TRBD2. CDR1 is LGHNA and CDR2 is YNFKEQ in the germline V gene. V lost 2 bases to trimming and J lost 7 bases; unmatched junction nucleotides: 9. CDR3 length: 18 residues. Written as DNA, the CDR3 is TGTGCCAGCAGCCAACCCCCAGGCGGGACTAGCGGGAGGAATGAGCAGTTCTTC. This sequence encodes CASSQPPGGTSGRNEQFF.

The rearrangement links TRBV28 to TRBJ1-2, with a weak D call TRBD1 (5 bases). The CDR3 extends over 14 amino acids. The germline V gene encodes CDR1 MDHEN and CDR2 SYDVKM. V lost 6 bases, J lost 7 bases, and 18 bases lay in between. As DNA, the CDR3 is TGTGCCAGCAGAACTACCGGGCCTGGGGGTGGCTACACCTTC. Its protein is CASRTTGPGGGYTF.

The rearrangement links TRBV5-1 to TRBJ2-3, with D perhaps being TRBD1 or TRBD2 (5 bases each). The germline V gene encodes CDR1 SGHRS and CDR2 YFSETQ. V was shortened by 4 bases and J by 0 bases, with 15 bases between the two germline ends. The CDR3 spans 16 residues. CDR3 DNA: TGCGCCAGCAGCCCGGGACCCGCGCGGAGCACAGATACGCAGTATTTT. It is translated as CASSPGPARSTDTQYF.

This chain uses TRBV5-4 with TRBJ2-1; 11 bases line up with TRBD2. CDR3 length: 16 residues. V lost 3 bases to trimming and J lost 4 bases; unmatched junction nucleotides: 6. Per the germline V gene, CDR1 is SGHNT and CDR2 is YYREEE (reference sequence). The DNA of the CDR3 is TGTGCCAGCAGCTCCCTTAGCGGGAGGGTTTACAATGAGCAGTTCTTC. This translates into CASSSLSGRVYNEQFF.

Written as DNA, the CDR3 is TGTGCCAGCAGCACGGGAGGGCGAGAGACCCAGTACTTC. Its translation: CASSTGGRETQYF. The rearrangement uses TRBV9 and TRBJ2-5; 8 positions agree with TRBD2. V lost 4 bases, J lost 4 bases, and 3 bases stayed unmatched. The CDR3 has 13 amino acids. Germline lookup yields CDR1 SGDLS and CDR2 YYNGEE. Variable domain in full (rest from reference TRBV9 and TRBJ2-5): DSGVTQTPKHLITATGQRVTLRCSPRSGDLSVYWYQQSLDQGLQFLIQYYNGEERAKGNILERFSAQQFPDLHSELNLSSLELGDSALYFCASSTGGRETQYFGPGTRLLVL.

The J gene is TRBJ2-7, the V gene TRBV19; 8 bases line up with TRBD1. This CDR3 comprises 14 residues. V trimming: 3 bases; J trimming: 4 bases; junction bases outside the gene matches: 5. The germline gives CDR1 LNHDA, CDR2 SQIVND (reference sequence). The CDR3: CASSIRGPAYEQYF. In nucleotides, the CDR3 is TGTGCCAGTAGTATCAGGGGGCCGGCTTACGAGCAGTACTTC.

This clone has just one count. The chain recombines TRBV5-1 with TRBJ2-2, with TRBD1 as a possible D gene (6 bases). Germline V gives CDR1 SGHRS, CDR2 YFSETQ. This CDR3 region has 16 residues. Deletions cut 1 base from V and 2 bases from J, with 12 bases between. Written as DNA, the CDR3 is TGCGCCAGCAGCTTGAATGCCGGGACAAACACCGGGGAGCTGTTTTTT. Encoded protein: CASSLNAGTNTGELFF.

V usage is TRBV6-1 and J usage is TRBJ2-1; no reliable D call. V dropped 3 bases and J dropped 9 bases, with 6 bases sitting between them. The CDR3 spans 11 residues. Germline CDR1 MNHNS, CDR2 SASEGT. In nucleotides, the CDR3 is TGTGCCAGCAGTGAGACTTTTGAGCAGTTCTTC. Translated: CASSETFEQFF.

The CDR3 sequence: CATSDRVSTDTQYF. The CDR3 nucleotides read TGTGCCACCTCGGACAGGGTCAGCACAGATACGCAGTATTTT. This chain links TRBV2 with TRBJ2-3; 8 nucleotides agree with TRBD1. The CDR3 contains 14 residues. Germline trimming cut 10 bases from V and 0 bases from J; bases unmatched to any gene: 6. In germline, CDR1 is SNHLY, CDR2 FYNNEI. Combining the CDR3 with reference TRBV2 and TRBJ2-3 gives the whole variable domain EPEVTQTPSHQVTQMGQEVILRCVPISNHLYFYWYRQILGQKVEFLVSFYNNEISEKSEIFDDQFSVERPDGSNFTLKIRSTKLEDSAMYFCATSDRVSTDTQYFGPGTRLTVL.

The chain is built from TRBV6-5 and TRBJ1-1; D unclear. Germline CDR1 is MNHEY and CDR2 is SVGAGI. CDR3 length: 14 residues. The ends were cut back, 5 bases at V and 4 bases at J, with 14 bases in the middle. Written as DNA, the CDR3 is TGTGCCAGCAGTACTCTTTTACATGGCACTGAAGCTTTCTTT. This gives the protein CASSTLLHGTEAFF.

The CDR3 spells CASKRGRGYEQYF. The CDR3 coding sequence is TGTGCCAGCAAGCGTGGACGGGGGTACGAGCAGTACTTC. The chain recombines TRBV2 with TRBJ2-7; D possibly corresponds to TRBD2 (6 bases). The CDR3 loop spans 13 amino acids. The ends were cut back, 7 bases at V and 4 bases at J, with 14 bases in the middle. Germline V gene lookup returns CDR1 SNHLY and CDR2 FYNNEI.

The rearrangement uses TRBV7-9 and TRBJ2-7; 7 bases are a match to TRBD2. Germline lookup yields CDR1 SEHNR and CDR2 FQNEAQ (reference sequence). The V gene end was trimmed by 3 bases and the J gene end by 10 bases; junction bases not matched to a gene: 9. This CDR3 has 13 residues. CDR3 sequence (DNA): TGTGCCAGCAGCTTGGGCGGGAGTGGGGTACAGTACTTC. Protein: CASSLGGSGVQYF.

The rearrangement links TRBV14 to TRBJ2-7, with 10 bases fitting TRBD2. The germline V gene encodes CDR1 SGHDN and CDR2 FVKESK. The CDR3 loop spans 15 amino acids. The junction had 3 bases not matched to a gene; V was cut back by 1 base and J by 3 bases. The CDR3 DNA follows: TGTGCCAGCAGCCAAGGACTAGCGGGCCTCTACGAGCAGTACTTC. It yields the protein CASSQGLAGLYEQYF.

The genes are TRBV18 and TRBJ2-3; D not certain. The CDR3 covers 12 residues. Looked up from germline, CDR1 is KGHSH and CDR2 is LQKENI. V lost 4 bases to trimming and J lost 4 bases, with 6 bases between them. This CDR3 is CASSRSADTQYF. CDR3 sequence (DNA): TGTGCCAGCTCACGGTCCGCAGATACGCAGTATTTT.

The chain employs TRBV9 and TRBJ1-2; D perhaps matches TRBD1 (5 bases). The CDR3 runs to 14 residues. V shed 5 bases and J shed 0 bases, with 11 bases lying between them. CDR1 SGDLS and CDR2 YYNGEE come from the germline V gene. The CDR3 coding sequence is TGTGCCAGCAGGGGGACGGGGACTAACTATGGCTACACCTTC. This gives the protein CASRGTGTNYGYTF.

V and J are TRBV12-3 or TRBV12-4 and TRBJ1-2, with D perhaps TRBD1 (6 bases). The CDR3 is made up of 13 amino acids. V lost 5 bases, J lost 4 bases, and 11 bases lay in between. Here the CDR3 DNA reads TGTGCCAGCAGTCCAGAACAGGGCTATGGCTACACCTTC. Encoded protein: CASSPEQGYGYTF.

The gene calls are TRBV6-5 and TRBJ2-5; weak D call: TRBD2 (6 bases). Looked up from germline, CDR1 is MNHEY and CDR2 is SVGAGI. The germline V and J ends were trimmed by 5 bases and 2 bases, with 12 bases remaining between them. CDR3 length: 14 residues. The CDR3 bases are TGTGCCAGCAGTCGCGGGGTACTACAAGAGACCCAGTACTTC. This encodes CASSRGVLQETQYF.

The V and J genes are TRBV2 and TRBJ2-7; D is unresolved. This CDR3 has 13 residues. The germline V gene encodes CDR1 SNHLY and CDR2 FYNNEI. Trimming took 2 bases from V and 3 from J, leaving 8 bases between them. CDR3 protein: CASSESQFYEQYF. The CDR3 coding sequence is TGTGCCAGCAGTGAATCTCAGTTCTACGAGCAGTACTTC.

The chain carries TRBV11-2 and TRBJ2-2; D is ambiguous. The V and J ends lost 3 bases and 8 bases respectively, with 10 bases between them. The CDR3 length is 13 residues. Germline-derived CDR1 and CDR2 are SGHAT and FQNNGV. Here the CDR3 reads CASSLTNRGELFF. As DNA, the CDR3 is TGTGCCAGCAGCTTGACAAACCGAGGGGAGCTGTTTTTT.

The genes are TRBV30 and TRBJ1-5; perhaps TRBD1 as D (6 bases). V was shortened by 1 base and J by 2 bases, with 18 bases between the two germline ends. The CDR3 loop spans 17 amino acids. Germline CDR1 and CDR2: GTSNPN and SVGIG (reference sequence). The CDR3 coding sequence is TGTGCCTGGAGTGGCGGGACACCCGGTTTTGGCAATCAGCCCCAGCATTTT. Protein sequence: CAWSGGTPGFGNQPQHF.

The chain couples TRBV7-9 to TRBJ1-3, with 7 bases matching TRBD1. V shed 0 bases, J shed 0 bases, and the junction held 8 bases outside the gene matches. This CDR3 has 18 amino acids. Germline CDR1 SEHNR, CDR2 FQNEAQ (reference sequence). CDR3 sequence (DNA): TGTGCCAGCAGCTTAGCGGGGGACAGCGATCTCTCTGGAAACACCATATATTTT. Amino acid sequence: CASSLAGDSDLSGNTIYF.